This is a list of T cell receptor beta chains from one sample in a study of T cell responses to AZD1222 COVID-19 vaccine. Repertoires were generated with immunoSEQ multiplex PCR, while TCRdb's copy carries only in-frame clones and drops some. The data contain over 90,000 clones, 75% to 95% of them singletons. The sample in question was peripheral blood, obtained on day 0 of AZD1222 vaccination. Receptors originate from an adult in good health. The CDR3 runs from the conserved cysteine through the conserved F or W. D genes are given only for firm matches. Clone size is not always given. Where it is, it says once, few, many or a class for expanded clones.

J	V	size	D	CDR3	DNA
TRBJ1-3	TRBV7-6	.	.	CASSSLGDSGNTIYF	TGTGCCAGCAGCTCATTGGGAGACTCTGGAAACACCATATATTTT
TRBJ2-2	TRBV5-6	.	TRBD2	CASSLGLAWNTGELFF	TGTGCCAGCAGCTTGGGACTAGCATGGAACACCGGGGAGCTGTTTTTT
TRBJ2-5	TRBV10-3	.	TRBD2	CAISPGKGGYQETQYF	TGTGCCATCAGCCCGGGGAAGGGAGGGTACCAAGAGACCCAGTACTTC
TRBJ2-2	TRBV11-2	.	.	CASTLSGNGELFF	TGTGCCAGCACCCTTTCGGGGAACGGGGAGCTGTTTTTT
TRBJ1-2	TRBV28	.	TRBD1	CASSLPSHLGTVSSYTF	TGTGCCAGCAGTTTACCCTCCCACCTCGGGACAGTAAGCTCGTACACCTTC
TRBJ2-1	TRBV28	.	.	CASSLLVGKFYNEQFF	TGTGCCAGCAGTTTATTAGTTGGGAAGTTCTATAATGAGCAGTTCTTC
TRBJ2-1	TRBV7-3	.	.	CASSFMANEQFF	TGTGCCAGCAGCTTCATGGCTAATGAGCAGTTCTTC
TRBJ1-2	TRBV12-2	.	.	CASRFKGSNYGYTF	TGTGCAAGTCGCTTTAAGGGAAGCAACTATGGCTACACCTTC
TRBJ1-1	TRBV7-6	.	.	CASSLELLMNTEAFF	TGTGCCAGCAGCTTAGAGTTATTGATGAACACTGAAGCTTTCTTT
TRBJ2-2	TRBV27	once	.	CASSPIRGAGELFF	TGTGCCAGCAGTCCGATTAGGGGGGCCGGGGAGCTGTTTTTT
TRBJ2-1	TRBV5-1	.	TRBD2	CASSLGTSGTRDEQFF	TGCGCCAGCAGCTTGGGGACTAGCGGGACTAGGGATGAGCAGTTCTTC
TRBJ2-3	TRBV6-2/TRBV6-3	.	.	CASSYGIREWPDTQYF	TGTGCCAGCAGTTACGGAATCCGGGAGTGGCCAGATACGCAGTATTTT
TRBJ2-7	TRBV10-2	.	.	CASSEQALDVSYEQYF	TGCGCCAGCAGTGAACAGGCTCTTGATGTTAGCTACGAGCAGTACTTC
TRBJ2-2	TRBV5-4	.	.	CASSFGQVGELFF	TGTGCCAGCAGCTTTGGACAAGTAGGGGAGCTGTTTTTT
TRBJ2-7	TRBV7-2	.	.	CASSLGRASEQYF	TGTGCCAGCAGCTTAGGCAGGGCCTCCGAGCAGTACTTC
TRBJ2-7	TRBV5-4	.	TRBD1	CASSLYQGAGEQYF	TGTGCCAGCAGCTTGTACCAGGGGGCAGGCGAGCAGTACTTC
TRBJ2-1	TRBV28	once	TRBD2	CASMVAGGANEQFF	TGTGCCAGCATGGTAGCGGGAGGGGCCAATGAGCAGTTCTTC
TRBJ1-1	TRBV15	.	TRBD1	CATSNGLQGRNTEAFF	TGTGCCACCAGCAACGGATTACAGGGGCGTAACACTGAAGCTTTCTTT
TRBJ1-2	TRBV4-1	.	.	CASSQGRRDVADNYGYTF	TGCGCCAGCAGCCAAGGGCGGCGGGACGTGGCCGATAACTATGGCTACACCTTC
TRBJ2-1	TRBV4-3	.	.	CASSQDSRPTPGNEQFF	TGCGCCAGCAGCCAAGATAGCCGGCCAACTCCCGGGAATGAGCAGTTCTTC
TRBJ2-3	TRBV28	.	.	CASSRPTPGDTDTQYF	TGTGCCAGCAGCCGACCTACCCCGGGTGACACAGATACGCAGTATTTT
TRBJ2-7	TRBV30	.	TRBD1	CAWSLRRDRASRVHEQYF	TGTGCCTGGTCCTTACGGAGGGACAGGGCCTCGCGGGTTCACGAGCAGTACTTC
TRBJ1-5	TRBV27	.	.	CASSFGQNQPQHF	TGTGCCAGCAGTTTTGGGCAGAATCAGCCCCAGCATTTT
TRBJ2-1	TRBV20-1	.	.	CSASGLRSSYNEQFF	TGCAGTGCTAGTGGCCTTCGGAGCTCCTACAATGAGCAGTTCTTC
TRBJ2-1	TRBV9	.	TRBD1	CASSVGQGYNEQFF	TGTGCCAGCAGCGTTGGACAGGGTTACAATGAGCAGTTCTTC
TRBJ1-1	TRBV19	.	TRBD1	CASSPTGGANTEAFF	TGTGCCAGTAGTCCAACAGGGGGAGCCAACACTGAAGCTTTCTTT
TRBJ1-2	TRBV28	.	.	CASSLKGGDYGYTF	TGTGCCAGCAGTTTAAAAGGGGGTGACTATGGCTACACCTTC
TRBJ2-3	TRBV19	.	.	CASSIMGGRDTQYF	TGTGCCAGTAGTATAATGGGGGGCCGAGATACGCAGTATTTT
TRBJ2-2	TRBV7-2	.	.	CASSSQPSHNTGELFF	TGTGCCAGCAGCTCCCAGCCCAGCCACAACACCGGGGAGCTGTTTTTT
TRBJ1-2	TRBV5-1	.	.	CASSLEGVRYGYTF	TGCGCCAGCAGCTTAGAAGGGGTTCGCTATGGCTACACCTTC
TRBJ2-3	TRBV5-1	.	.	CASSLVMGSTDTQYF	TGCGCCAGCAGCTTGGTGATGGGGAGCACAGATACGCAGTATTTT
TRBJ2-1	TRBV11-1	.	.	CASSLSQHSSNEQFF	TGTGCCAGCAGCTTAAGCCAGCATTCTTCCAATGAGCAGTTCTTC
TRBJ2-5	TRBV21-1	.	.	CASSPKDDATYQETQYF	TGTGCCAGCAGCCCGAAAGACGACGCCACATACCAAGAGACCCAGTACTTC
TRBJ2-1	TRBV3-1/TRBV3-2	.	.	CASSQELNRGEQFF	TGTGCCAGCAGCCAAGAGCTCAACCGGGGTGAGCAGTTCTTC
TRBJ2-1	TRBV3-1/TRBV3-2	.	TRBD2	CASSQDGRATSGPYNEQFF	TGTGCCAGCAGCCAAGATGGGAGGGCTACTAGCGGACCCTACAATGAGCAGTTCTTC
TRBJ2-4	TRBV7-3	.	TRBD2	CASSSRTSGLAKNIQYF	TGTGCCAGCAGCTCCCGGACTAGCGGGCTAGCCAAAAACATTCAGTACTTC
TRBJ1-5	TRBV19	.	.	CASTMAGRGNQPQHF	TGTGCCAGTACCATGGCGGGGAGAGGCAATCAGCCCCAGCATTTT
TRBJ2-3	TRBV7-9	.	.	CASSQGRRDFDTQYF	TGTGCCAGCAGCCAGGGGCGGCGGGATTTTGATACGCAGTATTTT
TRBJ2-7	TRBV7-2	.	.	CASSLKESSYEQYF	TGTGCCAGCAGCTTAAAAGAGAGCTCCTACGAGCAGTACTTC
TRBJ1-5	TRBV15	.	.	CATSRDLNSNQPQHF	TGTGCCACCAGCAGAGATCTCAATAGCAATCAGCCCCAGCATTTT
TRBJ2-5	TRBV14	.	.	CASSQESPRTQYF	TGTGCCAGCAGCCAAGAATCACCAAGGACCCAGTACTTC
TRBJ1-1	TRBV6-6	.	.	CASSYSTGQVNTEAFF	TGTGCCAGCAGTTACTCGACCGGCCAGGTCAACACTGAAGCTTTCTTT
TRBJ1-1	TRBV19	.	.	CASSGQGNTEAFF	TGTGCCAGTAGTGGTCAGGGGAACACTGAAGCTTTCTTT
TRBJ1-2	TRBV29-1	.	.	CSVAGSTNYGYTF	TGCAGCGTGGCAGGGTCTACCAACTATGGCTACACCTTC
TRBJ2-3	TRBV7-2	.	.	CASKGQLYTDTQYF	TGTGCCAGCAAAGGCCAGCTGTACACAGATACGCAGTATTTT
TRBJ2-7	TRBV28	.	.	CASSPDRDEQYF	TGTGCCAGCAGTCCGGACAGAGACGAGCAGTACTTC
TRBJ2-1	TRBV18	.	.	CASSPPGLGRGFYNEQFF	TGTGCCAGCTCACCACCGGGACTCGGGAGAGGATTCTACAATGAGCAGTTCTTC
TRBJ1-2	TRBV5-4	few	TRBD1	CASSPPGQGAIYGYTF	TGTGCCAGCAGCCCACCAGGACAGGGGGCTATCTATGGCTACACCTTC
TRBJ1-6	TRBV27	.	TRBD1	CASSLGQGNSPLHF	TGTGCCAGCAGTCTCGGACAGGGTAATTCACCCCTCCACTTT
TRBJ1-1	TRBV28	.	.	CASSPFLVRENTEAFF	TGTGCCAGCAGCCCTTTCTTGGTCAGGGAAAACACTGAAGCTTTCTTT
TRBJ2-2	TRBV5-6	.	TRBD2	CASTLAGGRSTGELFF	TGTGCCAGCACCCTAGCTGGCGGGAGGTCAACCGGGGAGCTGTTTTTT
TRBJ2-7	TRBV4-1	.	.	CASSLEGHQPVGQYF	TGCGCCAGCAGCCTCGAGGGACACCAACCAGTAGGGCAGTACTTC
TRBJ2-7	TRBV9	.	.	CASSGDSYEQYF	TGTGCCAGCAGCGGGGATTCCTACGAGCAGTACTTC
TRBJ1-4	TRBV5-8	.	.	CASSLGRGREKLFF	TGTGCCAGCAGCTTGGGAAGGGGTCGTGAAAAACTGTTTTTT
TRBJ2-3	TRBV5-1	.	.	CASSEGERTDTQYF	TGCGCCAGCAGCGAAGGGGAGCGGACAGATACGCAGTATTTT
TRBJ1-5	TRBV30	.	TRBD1	CAWSAPGGRNQPQHF	TGTGCCTGGAGCGCACCAGGGGGCCGTAATCAGCCCCAGCATTTT
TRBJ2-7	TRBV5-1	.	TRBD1	CASSPWTGGSDEQYF	TGCGCCAGCAGCCCATGGACAGGGGGTAGCGACGAGCAGTACTTC
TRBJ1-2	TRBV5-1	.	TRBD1	CASSLSPGQNYGYTF	TGCGCCAGCAGCTTATCTCCGGGACAGAACTATGGCTACACCTTC
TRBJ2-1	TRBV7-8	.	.	CASSLGQGRTHNEQFF	TGTGCCAGCAGCTTGGGGCAGGGTCGGACCCACAATGAGCAGTTCTTC